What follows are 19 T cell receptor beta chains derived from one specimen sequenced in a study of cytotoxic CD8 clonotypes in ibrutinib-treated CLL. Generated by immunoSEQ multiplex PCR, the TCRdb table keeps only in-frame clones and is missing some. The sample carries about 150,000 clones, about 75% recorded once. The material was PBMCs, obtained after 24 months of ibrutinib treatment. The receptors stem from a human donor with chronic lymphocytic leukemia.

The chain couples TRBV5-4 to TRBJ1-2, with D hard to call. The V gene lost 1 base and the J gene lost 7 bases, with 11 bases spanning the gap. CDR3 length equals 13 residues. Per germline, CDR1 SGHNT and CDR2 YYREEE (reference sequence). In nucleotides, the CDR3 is TGTGCCAGCAGCTTGTGGTCGCTGGGTGGCTACACCTTC. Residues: CASSLWSLGGYTF.

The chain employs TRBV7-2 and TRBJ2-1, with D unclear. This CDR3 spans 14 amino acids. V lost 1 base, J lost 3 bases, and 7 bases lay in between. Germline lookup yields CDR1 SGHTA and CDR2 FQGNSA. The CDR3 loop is CASSLEAVYNEQFF. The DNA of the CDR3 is TGTGCCAGCAGCTTAGAGGCAGTCTACAATGAGCAGTTCTTC.

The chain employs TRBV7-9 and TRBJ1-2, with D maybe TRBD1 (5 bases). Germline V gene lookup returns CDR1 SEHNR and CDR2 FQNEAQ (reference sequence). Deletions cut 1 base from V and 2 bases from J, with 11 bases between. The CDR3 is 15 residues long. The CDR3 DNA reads TGTGCCAGCAGCTTAGAATGGGGGACGAACTATGGCTACACCTTC. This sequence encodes CASSLEWGTNYGYTF. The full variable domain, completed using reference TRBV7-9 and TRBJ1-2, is DTGVSQNPRHKITKRGQNVTFRCDPISEHNRLYWYRQTLGQGPEFLTYFQNEAQLEKSRLLSDRFSAERPKGSFSTLEIQRTEQGDSAMYLCASSLEWGTNYGYTFGSGTRLTVV.

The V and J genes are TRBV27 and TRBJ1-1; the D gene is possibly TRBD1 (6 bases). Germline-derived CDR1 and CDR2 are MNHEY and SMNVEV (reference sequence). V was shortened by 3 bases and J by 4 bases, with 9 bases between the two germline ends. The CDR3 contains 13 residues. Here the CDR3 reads CASSFRQATEAFF. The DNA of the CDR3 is TGTGCCAGCAGTTTTAGACAGGCCACTGAAGCTTTCTTT.

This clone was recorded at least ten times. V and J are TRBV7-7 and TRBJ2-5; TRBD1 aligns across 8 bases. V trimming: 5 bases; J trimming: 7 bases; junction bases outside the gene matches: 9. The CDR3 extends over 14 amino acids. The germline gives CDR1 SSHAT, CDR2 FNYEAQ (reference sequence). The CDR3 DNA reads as TGTGCCAGCAGCCCTCGGACAGGGAGCGGGACCCAGTACTTC. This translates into CASSPRTGSGTQYF.

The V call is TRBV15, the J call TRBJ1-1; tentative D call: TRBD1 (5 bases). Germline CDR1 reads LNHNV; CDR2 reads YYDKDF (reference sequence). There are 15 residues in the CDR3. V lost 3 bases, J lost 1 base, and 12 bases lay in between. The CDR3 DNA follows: TGTGCCACCAGCAGGGGGGTAGTGGCGAACACTGAAGCTTTCTTT. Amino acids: CATSRGVVANTEAFF.

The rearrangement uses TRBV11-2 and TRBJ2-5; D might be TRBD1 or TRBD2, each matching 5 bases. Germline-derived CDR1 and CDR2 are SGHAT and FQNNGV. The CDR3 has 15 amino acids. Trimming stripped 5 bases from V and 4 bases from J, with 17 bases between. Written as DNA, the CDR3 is TGTGCCAGCAGCCCCGGGACCCAAAACGGAGAGACCCAGTACTTC. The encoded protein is CASSPGTQNGETQYF.

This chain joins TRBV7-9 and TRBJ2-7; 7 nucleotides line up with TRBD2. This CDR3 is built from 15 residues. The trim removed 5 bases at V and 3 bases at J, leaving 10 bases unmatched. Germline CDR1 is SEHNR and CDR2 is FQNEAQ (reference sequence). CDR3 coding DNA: TGTGCCAGCAGCCCGCCGGGGGGATCGGGCTACGAGCAGTACTTC. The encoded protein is CASSPPGGSGYEQYF.

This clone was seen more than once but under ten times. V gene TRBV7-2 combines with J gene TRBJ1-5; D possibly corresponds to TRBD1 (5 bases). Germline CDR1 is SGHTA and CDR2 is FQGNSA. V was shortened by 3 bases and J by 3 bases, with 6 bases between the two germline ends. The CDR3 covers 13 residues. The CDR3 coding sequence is TGTGCCAGCAGCTTCGGGGCCAATCAGCCCCAGCATTTT. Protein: CASSFGANQPQHF.

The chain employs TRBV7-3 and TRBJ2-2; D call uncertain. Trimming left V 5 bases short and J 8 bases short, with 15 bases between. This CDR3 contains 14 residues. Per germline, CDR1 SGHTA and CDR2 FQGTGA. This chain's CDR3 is CASSPDARTGELFF. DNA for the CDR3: TGTGCCAGCAGCCCGGACGCCAGGACGGGGGAGCTGTTTTTT.

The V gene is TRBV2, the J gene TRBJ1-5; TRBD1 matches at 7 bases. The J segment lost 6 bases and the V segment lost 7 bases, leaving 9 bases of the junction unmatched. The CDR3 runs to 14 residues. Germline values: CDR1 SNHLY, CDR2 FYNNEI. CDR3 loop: CASTESTGSQPQHF. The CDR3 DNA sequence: TGTGCCAGCACCGAATCGACAGGGTCTCAGCCCCAGCATTTT. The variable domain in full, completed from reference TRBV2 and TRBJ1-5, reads EPEVTQTPSHQVTQMGQEVILRCVPISNHLYFYWYRQILGQKVEFLVSFYNNEISEKSEIFDDQFSVERPDGSNFTLKIRSTKLEDSAMYFCASTESTGSQPQHFGDGTRLSIL.

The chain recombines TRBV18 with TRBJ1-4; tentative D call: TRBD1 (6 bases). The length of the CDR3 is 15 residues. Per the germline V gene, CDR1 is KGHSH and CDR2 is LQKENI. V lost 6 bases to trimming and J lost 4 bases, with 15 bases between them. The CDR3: CASSSRQEHNEKLFF. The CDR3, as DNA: TGTGCCAGCTCGTCACGACAGGAGCATAATGAAAAACTGTTTTTT.

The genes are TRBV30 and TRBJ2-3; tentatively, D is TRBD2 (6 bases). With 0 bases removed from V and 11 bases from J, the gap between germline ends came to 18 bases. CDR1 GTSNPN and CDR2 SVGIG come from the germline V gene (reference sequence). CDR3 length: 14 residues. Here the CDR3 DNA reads TGTGCCTGGAGTGTAGGTGGTTCGGGGACTCTGCAGTATTTT. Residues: CAWSVGGSGTLQYF.

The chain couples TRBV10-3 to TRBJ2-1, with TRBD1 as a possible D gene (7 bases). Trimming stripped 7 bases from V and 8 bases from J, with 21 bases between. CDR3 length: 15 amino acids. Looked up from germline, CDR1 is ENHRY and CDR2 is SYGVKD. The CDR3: CAITTLGQRGDEQFF. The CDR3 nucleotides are TGTGCCATCACCACACTGGGACAGAGGGGGGATGAGCAGTTCTTC.

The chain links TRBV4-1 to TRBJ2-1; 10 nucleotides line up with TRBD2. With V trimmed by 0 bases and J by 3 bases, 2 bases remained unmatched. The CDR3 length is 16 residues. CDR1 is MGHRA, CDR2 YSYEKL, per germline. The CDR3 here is CASSQEERGGYNEQFF. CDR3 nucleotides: TGCGCCAGCAGCCAAGAAGAGCGGGGGGGCTACAATGAGCAGTTCTTC.

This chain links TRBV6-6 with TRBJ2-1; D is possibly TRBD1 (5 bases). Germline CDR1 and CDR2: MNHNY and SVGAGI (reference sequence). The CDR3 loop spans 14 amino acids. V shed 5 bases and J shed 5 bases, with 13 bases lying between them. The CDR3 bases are TGTGCCAGCAGTAAACCGGACATTCACAATGAGCAGTTCTTC. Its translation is CASSKPDIHNEQFF.

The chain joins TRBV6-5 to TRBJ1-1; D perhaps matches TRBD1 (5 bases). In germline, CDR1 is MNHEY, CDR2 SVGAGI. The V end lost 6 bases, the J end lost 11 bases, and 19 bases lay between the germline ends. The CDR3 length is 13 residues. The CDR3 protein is CASRGMDTLSAFF. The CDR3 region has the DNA TGTGCCAGCAGGGGGATGGACACCCTGAGTGCTTTCTTT.

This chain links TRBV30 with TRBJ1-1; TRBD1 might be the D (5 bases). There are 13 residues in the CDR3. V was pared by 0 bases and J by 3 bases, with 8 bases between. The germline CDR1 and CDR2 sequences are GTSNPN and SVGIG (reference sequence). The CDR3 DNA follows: TGTGCCTGGAGTGTAGTGGGGGACACTGAAGCTTTCTTT. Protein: CAWSVVGDTEAFF.

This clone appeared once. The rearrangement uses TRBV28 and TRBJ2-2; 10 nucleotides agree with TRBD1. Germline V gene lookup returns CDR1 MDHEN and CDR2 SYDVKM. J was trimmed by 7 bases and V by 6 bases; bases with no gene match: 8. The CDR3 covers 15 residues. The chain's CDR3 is CASSQHGTGVGELFF. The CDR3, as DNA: TGTGCCAGCAGCCAGCACGGGACAGGGGTCGGGGAGCTGTTTTTT.